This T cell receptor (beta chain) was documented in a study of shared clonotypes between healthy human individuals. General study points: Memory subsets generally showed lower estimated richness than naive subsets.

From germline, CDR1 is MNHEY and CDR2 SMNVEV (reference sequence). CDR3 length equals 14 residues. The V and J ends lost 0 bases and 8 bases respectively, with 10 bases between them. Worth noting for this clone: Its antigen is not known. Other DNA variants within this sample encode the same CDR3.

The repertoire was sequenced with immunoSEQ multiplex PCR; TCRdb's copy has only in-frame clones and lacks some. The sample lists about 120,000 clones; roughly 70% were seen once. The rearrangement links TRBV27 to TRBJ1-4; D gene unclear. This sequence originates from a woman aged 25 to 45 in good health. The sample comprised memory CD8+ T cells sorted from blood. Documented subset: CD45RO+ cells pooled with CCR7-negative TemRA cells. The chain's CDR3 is CASSLSRMGEKLFF. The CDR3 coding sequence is TGTGCCAGCAGTTTATCCCGGATGGGGGAAAAACTGTTTTTT.